This T cell receptor (beta chain) was identified during a study of T cells in Graves' hyperthyroidism and ophthalmopathy. This clonotype has ten or more counts. Its antigen is undetermined. TCR beta CDR3 regions were amplified from RNA. In the first-round RT-PCR of the TCR CDR3, the HTBI primer set was used. TCRdb re-called the multiplex PCR reads with MiXCR, one entry per CDR3 protein. In the table there are more than 350,000 distinct CDR3 sequences, roughly 15% of which are singletons. Notes on the study in general: The model made its ophthalmopathy prediction, and onset followed a median roughly six months later.

CDR3 length: 15 residues. The junction had 9 bases not matched to a gene; V was cut back by 6 bases and J by 4 bases. The clonotype comes from a woman in her sixties with Graves' ophthalmopathy. What was sequenced was blood. J is TRBJ2-5 and V is TRBV12-3 or TRBV12-4; 9 bases are shared with TRBD1. The CDR3, as DNA: TGTGCCAGCAGCCACCGGGACAGGGAGGTAGAGACCCAGTACTTC. As protein: CASSHRDREVETQYF.